The 6 T cell receptor beta chains reported below all come from one sample, sequenced in a study of OX40 agonist ivuxolimab in advanced cancers. Profiled with immunoSEQ multiplex PCR; TCRdb holds only in-frame clones, not every one. The top ten hold roughly 49% of the sample, which has some 19,000 clones, 65% to 85% seen once. The sample consisted of CD4+ or CD8+ T cells sorted from blood, taken in a trial of the OX40 agonist ivuxolimab. The receptors originated from an adult with an advanced solid tumor such as melanoma, head and neck, liver or kidney cancer.

The genes are TRBV27 and TRBJ2-1, with TRBD2 identical over 11 bases. This CDR3 is built from 17 residues. The J segment lost 4 bases and the V segment lost 3 bases, leaving 8 bases of the junction unmatched. In germline, CDR1 is MNHEY, CDR2 SMNVEV (reference sequence). The CDR3 reads CASSFQLAGDSYNEQFF. CDR3 coding DNA: TGTGCCAGCAGTTTTCAACTAGCGGGGGATTCATACAATGAGCAGTTCTTC.

V is TRBV5-4 and J is TRBJ1-3; 8 positions agree with TRBD1. This CDR3 spans 15 amino acids. Trimming cost V 4 bases and J 4 bases; bases outside gene matches: 7. Germline CDR1 reads SGHNT; CDR2 reads YYREEE (reference sequence). The CDR3 region has the DNA TGTGCCAGCAGCCAAGGACAGGGAGCAGGAAACACCATATATTTT. Translating gives CASSQGQGAGNTIYF.

The genes are TRBV7-9 and TRBJ2-5; D is undetermined. With 5 bases removed from V and 5 bases from J, the gap between germline ends came to 9 bases. Germline CDR1 is SEHNR and CDR2 is FQNEAQ (reference sequence). CDR3 size: 12 residues. The chain's CDR3 is CASSAARETQYF. CDR3 in DNA: TGTGCCAGCAGCGCCGCGAGGGAGACCCAGTACTTC.

The chain carries TRBV7-9 and TRBJ1-1; D is possibly TRBD1 (6 bases). The CDR3 covers 14 residues. With 5 bases removed from V and 7 bases from J, the gap between germline ends came to 17 bases. Germline values: CDR1 SEHNR, CDR2 FQNEAQ (reference sequence). DNA for the CDR3: TGTGCCAGCAGCAATACAGGGTTTATTGATGAAGCTTTCTTT. This encodes CASSNTGFIDEAFF.

The chain employs TRBV5-5 and TRBJ2-3, with no clear D. Trimming removed 1 base from V and 3 bases from J, with 12 bases in between. CDR1 is SGHKS, CDR2 YYEKEE, per germline (reference sequence). There are 15 residues in the CDR3. CDR3 bases: TGTGCCAGCAGCTTGTCCGGGTTGGGGACAGATACGCAGTATTTT. This sequence encodes CASSLSGLGTDTQYF.

This clone has only a few counts. J is TRBJ2-7 and V is TRBV12-5; 7 bases match TRBD1. V gave up 1 base and J gave up 4 bases; unmatched junction bases: 1. The CDR3 consists of 13 residues. Looked up from germline, CDR1 is LGHNT and CDR2 is FRNRAP. The CDR3 DNA reads TGTGCTAGTGGTTTGGCGACAGGGTACGAGCAGTACTTC. Translating it yields CASGLATGYEQYF.